The 23 T cell receptor beta chains in this list originate from one sample, sequenced in a study of T-cell memory formation after mild COVID-19. MiXCR, applied by TCRdb to the 5' RACE reads, yields one record per CDR3 protein. The sample includes over 70,000 distinct CDR3 sequences, around 13% of them seen just once. The sample consisted of PBMCs or a T cell subset sorted from them (not recorded which). These receptors were taken from an adult woman who had mild COVID-19 (a few samples of this study predate the infection). Cell type and time point are not known.

This clonotype was observed a handful of times. The chain employs TRBV12-3 or TRBV12-4 and TRBJ1-1, with D perhaps matching TRBD1 (5 bases). This CDR3 comprises 14 residues. Trimming left V 2 bases short and J 3 bases short, with 10 bases between. CDR3 region: CASSLRGPDTEAFF. The CDR3 DNA sequence: TGTGCCAGCAGTTTACGGGGACCGGACACTGAAGCTTTCTTT.

The chain uses TRBV27 and TRBJ2-3, with 9 positions matching TRBD1. J lost 2 bases, V lost 4 bases, and 10 bases had no gene match. The germline V gene has CDR1 MNHEY and CDR2 SMNVEV (reference sequence). CDR3 length: 17 residues. CDR3 residues: CASSSTGGSLFTDTQYF. The CDR3 coding sequence is TGTGCCAGCAGTTCAACAGGGGGCAGCTTATTCACAGATACGCAGTATTTT.

The table lists this clonotype with many counts. The J gene is TRBJ2-4, the V gene TRBV7-8, with 8 nucleotides matching TRBD1. From germline, CDR1 is SGHVS and CDR2 FQNEAQ. V was pared by 5 bases and J by 8 bases, with 8 bases of the junction left unmatched. The CDR3 totals 14 residues. CDR3 amino acids: CASSPGTGGDIQYF. The CDR3 DNA is TGTGCCAGCAGCCCGGGGACAGGCGGGGACATTCAGTACTTC. Together with reference TRBV7-8 and TRBJ2-4, the CDR3 gives the full variable domain: GAGVSQSPRYKVAKRGQDVALRCDPISGHVSLFWYQQALGQGPEFLTYFQNEAQLDKSGLPSDRFFAERPEGSVSTLKIQRTQQEDSAVYLCASSPGTGGDIQYFGAGTRLSVL.

This clonotype was found a few times. This chain joins TRBV6-5 and TRBJ2-7; 7 positions match TRBD1. The germline V gene encodes CDR1 MNHEY and CDR2 SVGAGI. V lost 5 bases, J lost 5 bases, and 3 bases stayed unmatched. The CDR3 is 12 residues long. The CDR3 DNA is TGTGCCAGCAGTGACACAGGGGACGAGCAGTACTTC. As protein: CASSDTGDEQYF.

This clonotype has more than one count but fewer than ten. The J gene is TRBJ2-7, the V gene TRBV6-1; 10 bases line up with TRBD2. CDR1 and CDR2 from the germline V gene are MNHNS and SASEGT. Germline trimming cut 3 bases from V and 1 base from J; bases unmatched to any gene: 6. This CDR3 is built from 16 residues. CDR3 region: CASSDPTSGSSYEQYF. DNA of the CDR3: TGTGCCAGCAGTGACCCGACTAGCGGGTCATCCTACGAGCAGTACTTC.

This clonotype was seen more than once but under ten times. The J gene is TRBJ2-3, the V gene TRBV11-3; 14 nucleotides line up with TRBD2. V trimming: 5 bases; J trimming: 6 bases; junction bases outside the gene matches: 10. From germline, CDR1 is SGHNT and CDR2 YENEEA. This CDR3 spans 17 amino acids. The CDR3 spells CASSTWGGTSGSDTQYF. The CDR3, as DNA: TGTGCCAGCAGCACGTGGGGGGGGACTAGCGGGAGTGATACGCAGTATTTT.

J is TRBJ2-7 and V is TRBV29-1, with D possibly TRBD1 on 6 matching bases. CDR3 length: 13 amino acids. With 3 bases removed from V and 0 bases from J, the gap between germline ends came to 9 bases. CDR1 is SQVTM and CDR2 is ANQGSEA in the germline V gene. The CDR3 DNA reads TGCAGCGTTGACTCAGGGGCCTCCTACGAGCAGTACTTC. It encodes CSVDSGASYEQYF.

This clonotype was picked up a small number of times. The rearrangement links TRBV7-8 to TRBJ1-5; D gene ambiguous. Germline lookup yields CDR1 SGHVS and CDR2 FQNEAQ. The CDR3 has 13 amino acids. Trimming removed 6 bases from V and 2 bases from J, with 8 bases in between. DNA for the CDR3: TGTGCCAGCAGGGGTGGGGGCAATCAGCCCCAGCATTTT. Protein: CASRGGGNQPQHF.

This clonotype has a handful of counts. The chain has TRBV3-1 and TRBJ2-1; D might be TRBD2 (5 bases). CDR1 and CDR2 from the germline V gene are LGHDT and YNNKEL (reference sequence). V gave up 3 bases and J gave up 0 bases, with 18 bases separating them. The CDR3 length is 18 residues. Here the CDR3 DNA reads TGTGCCAGCAGCCACGACCTTGGAGGCGTAAGCTCCTACAATGAGCAGTTCTTC. Encoded protein: CASSHDLGGVSSYNEQFF.

This clonotype showed up many times. This chain joins TRBV7-9 and TRBJ2-1; no clear D. Germline CDR1 and CDR2: SEHNR and FQNEAQ (reference sequence). This CDR3 region has 11 residues. Trimming shortened V by 5 bases and J by 8 bases, and 7 bases separated the two germline ends. CDR3 nucleotides: TGTGCCAGCAGCGAGTTCTATGAGCAGTTCTTC. It yields the protein CASSEFYEQFF.

By proportion, this clonotype is medium-sized. This chain uses TRBV2 with TRBJ2-7; weak D call: TRBD2 (5 bases). This CDR3 has 12 amino acids. With 1 base removed from V and 7 bases from J, the gap between germline ends came to 8 bases. The germline CDR1 and CDR2 sequences are SNHLY and FYNNEI. The CDR3 region has the DNA TGTGCCAGCAGTGAAGAGCCGGGGGAGCAGTACTTC. Translation gives CASSEEPGEQYF.

This clonotype was counted between two and nine times. The V gene is TRBV9, the J gene TRBJ2-1; D unresolved. The V gene lost 0 bases and the J gene lost 9 bases, with 4 bases spanning the gap. The CDR3 spans 11 residues. The V gene's germline CDR1 is SGDLS and CDR2 YYNGEE. The CDR3 spells CASSVDGEQFF. The CDR3 DNA reads as TGTGCCAGCAGCGTAGACGGTGAGCAGTTCTTC.

This clonotype was seen a few times. The rearrangement uses TRBV29-1 and TRBJ2-5; 12 bases line up with TRBD1. Unmatched junction bases numbered 24, after V lost 8 bases and J lost 5 bases. This CDR3 comprises 19 residues. From germline, CDR1 is SQVTM and CDR2 ANQGSEA. The CDR3 bases are TGCAGCATATCGACCGGGACAGGGGGCCAGGGCCAAATGTGGGAGACCCAGTACTTC. Residues: CSISTGTGGQGQMWETQYF.

The V and J genes are TRBV7-7 and TRBJ2-5, with D possibly being TRBD1 or TRBD2 (5 bases each). V lost 5 bases and J 1 base, leaving 11 bases between the germline ends. The CDR3 runs to 14 residues. Germline CDR1 reads SSHAT; CDR2 reads FNYEAQ (reference sequence). CDR3: CASSPEGLQETQYF. CDR3 DNA sequence: TGTGCCAGCAGCCCCGAGGGGCTCCAAGAGACCCAGTACTTC. The variable domain in full, with the rest retrieved from reference TRBV7-7 and TRBJ2-5, is GAGVSQSPRYKVTKRGQDVTLRCDPISSHATLYWYQQALGQGPEFLTYFNYEAQPDKSGLPSDRFSAERPEGSISTLTIQRTEQRDSAMYRCASSPEGLQETQYFGPGTRLLVL.

This clonotype was recorded at least ten times. The chain joins TRBV13 to TRBJ2-7; 9 nucleotides line up with TRBD2. This CDR3 is built from 16 residues. Trimming cost V 3 bases and J 5 bases; bases outside gene matches: 11. CDR1 is PRHDT and CDR2 is FYEKMQ in the germline V gene (reference sequence). CDR3 DNA sequence: TGTGCCAGCAGCTTCTGGATTAGCGGGAGCAGCCACGAGCAGTACTTC. This gives the protein CASSFWISGSSHEQYF. Complete variable domain (other parts from reference TRBV13 and TRBJ2-7): AAGVIQSPRHLIKEKRETATLKCYPIPRHDTVYWYQQGPGQDPQFLISFYEKMQSDKGSIPDRFSAQQFSDYHSELNMSSLELGDSALYFCASSFWISGSSHEQYFGPGTRLTVT.

V and J are TRBV29-1 and TRBJ2-2, with TRBD1 matching 7 bases. The junction had 4 bases not matched to a gene; V was cut back by 7 bases and J by 2 bases. The CDR3 runs to 13 residues. Germline-derived CDR1 and CDR2 are SQVTM and ANQGSEA. The CDR3: CSGTGANTGELFF. CDR3 in DNA: TGCAGCGGAACAGGGGCTAACACCGGGGAGCTGTTTTTT.

This clonotype was picked up a small number of times. The gene calls are TRBV9 and TRBJ2-7, with D maybe TRBD2 (5 bases). The CDR3 runs 15 residues. Trimming removed 0 bases at V and 4 bases at J, with 14 bases between. The germline V gene encodes CDR1 SGDLS and CDR2 YYNGEE. The CDR3 sequence: CASSVGTASGYEQYF. In nucleotides, the CDR3 is TGTGCCAGCAGCGTAGGGACCGCCTCGGGATACGAGCAGTACTTC.

This clonotype occurred a few times. The chain employs TRBV7-8 and TRBJ2-2; D gene uncertain. Trimming removed 5 bases from V and 4 bases from J, with 8 bases in between. Germline CDR1 is SGHVS and CDR2 is FQNEAQ. This CDR3 has 13 residues. The CDR3, as DNA: TGTGCCAGCAGCCTCGGAATCACCGGGGAGCTGTTTTTT. Its translation is CASSLGITGELFF.

The table lists this clonotype with a few counts. The chain employs TRBV6-1 and TRBJ1-1; D gene ambiguous. V dropped 2 bases and J dropped 1 base, with 8 bases sitting between them. In germline, CDR1 is MNHNS, CDR2 SASEGT. The CDR3 sequence is 14 residues long. CDR3 sequence (DNA): TGTGCCAGCAGTGAACTAGACTGGAACACTGAAGCTTTCTTT. This codes for CASSELDWNTEAFF.

In this sample, this clonotype turned up a few times. The chain is built from TRBV6-2 or TRBV6-3 and TRBJ2-7; 10 bases map to TRBD2. The CDR3 consists of 17 residues. The V gene end was trimmed by 4 bases and the J gene end by 4 bases; junction bases not matched to a gene: 13. Germline CDR1 reads MNHEY; CDR2 reads SVGEGT. In DNA, the CDR3 is TGTGCCAGCAGTTGGTCCTCCGGGGTAGCGGGAGGATACGAGCAGTACTTC. Translation gives CASSWSSGVAGGYEQYF.

The chain recombines TRBV6-2 or TRBV6-3 with TRBJ2-1; D gene ambiguous. Germline CDR1 MNHEY, CDR2 SVGEGT. V was pared by 3 bases and J by 9 bases, with 12 bases between. The CDR3 totals 13 residues. CDR3 coding DNA: TGTGCCAGCAGTTATGCTGGGATTCCTGAGCAGTTCTTC. This sequence encodes CASSYAGIPEQFF.

This clonotype was recorded at least ten times. CDR3 in amino acids: CASSPSRGIGSYNEQFF. The CDR3, as DNA: TGCGCCAGCAGCCCAAGCAGGGGAATAGGCTCCTACAATGAGCAGTTCTTC. The rearrangement links TRBV4-3 to TRBJ2-1; TRBD1 is a possible D gene (6 bases). The CDR3 is made up of 17 amino acids. Trimming left V 4 bases short and J 0 bases short, with 16 bases between. Per the germline V gene, CDR1 is LGHNA and CDR2 is YSLEER.

This clonotype has a handful of counts. The gene calls are TRBV7-9 and TRBJ2-3, with 12 positions matching TRBD2. J was trimmed by 0 bases and V by 6 bases; bases with no gene match: 13. Germline CDR1 reads SEHNR; CDR2 reads FQNEAQ (reference sequence). CDR3 length: 19 amino acids. For the CDR3, the DNA is TGTGCCAGCAGTTCAACCAGAGGGACTAGCGGGCATAGCACAGATACGCAGTATTTT. This gives the protein CASSSTRGTSGHSTDTQYF.